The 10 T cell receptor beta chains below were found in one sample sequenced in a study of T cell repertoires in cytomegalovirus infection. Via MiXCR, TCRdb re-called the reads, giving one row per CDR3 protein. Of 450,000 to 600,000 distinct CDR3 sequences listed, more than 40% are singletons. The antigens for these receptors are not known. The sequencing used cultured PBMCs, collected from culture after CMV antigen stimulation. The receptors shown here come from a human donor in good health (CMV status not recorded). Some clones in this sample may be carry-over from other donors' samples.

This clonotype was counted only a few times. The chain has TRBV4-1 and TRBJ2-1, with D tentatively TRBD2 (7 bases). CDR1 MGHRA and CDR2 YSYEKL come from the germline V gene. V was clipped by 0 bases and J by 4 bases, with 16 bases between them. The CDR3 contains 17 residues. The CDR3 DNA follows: TGCGCCAGCAGCCAAGAAATGACGGGGGGCCGATACAATGAGCAGTTCTTC. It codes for CASSQEMTGGRYNEQFF.

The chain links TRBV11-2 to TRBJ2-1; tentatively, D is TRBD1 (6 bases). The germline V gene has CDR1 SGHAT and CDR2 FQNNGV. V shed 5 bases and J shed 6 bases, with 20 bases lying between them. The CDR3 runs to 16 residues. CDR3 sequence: CASSTRDTLRSNEQFF. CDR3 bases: TGTGCCAGCAGCACACGGGACACCCTAAGGTCCAATGAGCAGTTCTTC.

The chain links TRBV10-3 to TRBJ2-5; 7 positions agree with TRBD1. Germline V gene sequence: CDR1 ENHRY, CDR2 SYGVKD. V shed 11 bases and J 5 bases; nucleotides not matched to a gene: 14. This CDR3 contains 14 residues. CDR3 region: CAASPDRPGETQYF. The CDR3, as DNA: TGTGCCGCATCACCGGACAGGCCGGGGGAGACCCAGTACTTC.

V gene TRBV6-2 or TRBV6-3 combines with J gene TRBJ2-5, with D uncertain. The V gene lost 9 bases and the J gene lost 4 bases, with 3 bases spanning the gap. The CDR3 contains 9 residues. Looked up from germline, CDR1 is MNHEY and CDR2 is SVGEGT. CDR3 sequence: CARRETQYF. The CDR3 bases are TGTGCCAGGAGAGAGACCCAGTACTTC.

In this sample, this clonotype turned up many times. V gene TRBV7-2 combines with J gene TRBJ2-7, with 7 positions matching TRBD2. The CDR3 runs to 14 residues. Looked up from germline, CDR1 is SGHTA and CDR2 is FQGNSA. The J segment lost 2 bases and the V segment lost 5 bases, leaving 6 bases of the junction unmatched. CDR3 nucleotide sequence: TGTGCCAGCAGCGTGGCTAGCGGAACCTACGAGCAGTACTTC. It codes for CASSVASGTYEQYF.

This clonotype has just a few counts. The CDR3 DNA is TGTGCCAGCAGCCCCAGGGACGGGACCCAAGAGACCCAGTACTTC. Its translation: CASSPRDGTQETQYF. The chain employs TRBV7-2 and TRBJ2-5, with D perhaps assigned TRBD1 or TRBD2 (5 bases each). The CDR3 is made up of 15 amino acids. Trimming left V 5 bases short and J 1 base short, with 14 bases between. CDR1 and CDR2 from the germline V gene are SGHTA and FQGNSA.

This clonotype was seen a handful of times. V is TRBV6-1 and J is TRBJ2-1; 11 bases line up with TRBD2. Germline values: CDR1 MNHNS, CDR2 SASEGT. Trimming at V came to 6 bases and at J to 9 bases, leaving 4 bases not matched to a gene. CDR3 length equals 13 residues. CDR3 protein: CASRLAGEGEQFF. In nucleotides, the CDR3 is TGTGCCAGCAGACTAGCGGGAGAGGGTGAGCAGTTCTTC.

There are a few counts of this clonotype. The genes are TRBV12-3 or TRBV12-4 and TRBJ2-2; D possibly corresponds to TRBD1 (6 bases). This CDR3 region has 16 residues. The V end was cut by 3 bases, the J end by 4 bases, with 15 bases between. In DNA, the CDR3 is TGTGCCAGCAGTTTCCCCAGGGGAGTTGGCACCGGGGAGCTGTTTTTT. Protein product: CASSFPRGVGTGELFF.

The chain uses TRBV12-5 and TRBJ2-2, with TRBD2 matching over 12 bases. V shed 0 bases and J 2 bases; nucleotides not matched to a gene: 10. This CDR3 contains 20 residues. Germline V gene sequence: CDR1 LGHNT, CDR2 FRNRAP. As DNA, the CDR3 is TGTGCTAGTGGTTTGGTACTCGGGCTAGCGGGAGGGGATAACACCGGGGAGCTGTTTTTT. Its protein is CASGLVLGLAGGDNTGELFF.

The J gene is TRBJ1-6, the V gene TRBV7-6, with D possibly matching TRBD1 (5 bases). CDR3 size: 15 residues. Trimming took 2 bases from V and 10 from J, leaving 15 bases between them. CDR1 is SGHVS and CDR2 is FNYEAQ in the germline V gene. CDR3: CASSLNRQGNSPLHF. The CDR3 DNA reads TGTGCCAGCAGCTTAAATCGGCAGGGAAACTCACCCCTCCACTTT.